The table lists the clone carrying this T cell receptor beta chain with a few counts. What it binds is not known. The data derive from a study of T-cell memory formation after mild COVID-19. Study results and limitations: Among CD4+ contracting clones, most were CM and EM, and CD8+ ones EMRA. CD4/CD8 balance held among clones contracting day 15 to 85, and later expanders leaned CD4+.

Employing constant-segment primers, 5'RACE generated TCR alpha and TCR beta cDNA libraries bearing sample barcodes and UMIs. TCRdb reprocessed the 5' RACE reads via MiXCR and lists one record per CDR3 protein. The sample holds about 300,000 distinct CDR3 sequences, roughly a fifth seen once. Germline V gene sequence: CDR1 LGHDT, CDR2 YNNKEL (reference sequence). V was shortened by 1 base and J by 4 bases, with 12 bases between the two germline ends. This CDR3 contains 15 residues. What was sequenced was PBMCs or a T cell subset sorted from them (not recorded which). This clonotype was sampled from a man aged 18 to 35 who had mild COVID-19 (a few samples of this study predate the infection). Cell type and time point are not known. V is TRBV3-1 and J is TRBJ2-3; D assignment may be TRBD1 or TRBD2 (6 bases each). CDR3 coding DNA: TGTGCCAGCAGCCAAGCTTACGGGGGCCCAGATACGCAGTATTTT. Its translation is CASSQAYGGPDTQYF.